Below are 23 T cell receptor beta chains sequenced from a single sample in a study of T cells after somatic rescue of genetic block. The method was immunoSEQ multiplex PCR; TCRdb's version includes in-frame clones alone and lacks a portion of them. The sample includes about 88,000 clones, approximately 90% of them seen just once. The material sequenced was peripheral blood mononuclear cells (PBMCs). These receptors originate from a woman aged 18-29 years.

The chain employs TRBV5-1 and TRBJ2-5; D unclear. CDR1 and CDR2 (germline): SGHRS, YFSETQ. V dropped 1 base and J dropped 2 bases, with 9 bases sitting between them. This CDR3 has 14 amino acids. The CDR3 region has the DNA TGCGCCAGCAGCTTGCGTATACTTCAAGAGACCCAGTACTTC. This sequence encodes CASSLRILQETQYF.

The rearrangement joins TRBV19 to TRBJ2-1, with 8 bases fitting TRBD2. In germline, CDR1 is LNHDA, CDR2 SQIVND (reference sequence). CDR3 length: 16 amino acids. V lost 6 bases and J lost 2; bases outside the gene matches: 9. The CDR3 sequence: CASSTLTSGPYNEQFF. CDR3 in DNA: TGTGCCAGTAGCACCCTCACTAGCGGACCCTACAATGAGCAGTTCTTC. The full variable domain, in which reference TRBV19 and TRBJ2-1 provide the parts outside the CDR3, is DGGITQSPKYLFRKEGQNVTLSCEQNLNHDAMYWYRQDPGQGLRLIYYSQIVNDFQKGDIAEGYSVSREKKESFPLTVTSAQKNPTAFYLCASSTLTSGPYNEQFFGPGTRLTVL.

The V gene is TRBV9, the J gene TRBJ2-7; perhaps TRBD2 as D (6 bases). This CDR3 has 14 residues. The V and J ends lost 0 bases and 6 bases respectively, with 13 bases between them. The germline V gene encodes CDR1 SGDLS and CDR2 YYNGEE. CDR3 sequence: CASSVEVMGGEQYF. The CDR3 region has the DNA TGTGCCAGCAGCGTAGAGGTTATGGGGGGCGAGCAGTACTTC.

V gene TRBV6-1 combines with J gene TRBJ1-2, with 12 bases identical to TRBD1. J was trimmed by 8 bases and V by 2 bases; bases with no gene match: 6. The CDR3 has 15 residues. Looked up from germline, CDR1 is MNHNS and CDR2 is SASEGT. CDR3: CASSEPGTGGWGYTF. The CDR3, as DNA: TGTGCCAGCAGTGAACCCGGGACAGGGGGCTGGGGCTACACCTTC.

This chain joins TRBV11-3 and TRBJ1-1; 7 nucleotides align to TRBD1. V lost 4 bases, J lost 1 base, and 6 bases stayed unmatched. CDR3 length equals 15 residues. Looked up from germline, CDR1 is SGHNT and CDR2 is YENEEA. CDR3 in amino acids: CASSSRTGKNTEAFF. The CDR3 nucleotides are TGTGCCAGCAGCTCAAGGACAGGAAAGAACACTGAAGCTTTCTTT.

The CDR3 coding sequence is TGTGCCAGCAGCCCGGACAGGTACACTGAAGCTTTCTTT. Its protein product is CASSPDRYTEAFF. The gene calls are TRBV7-2 and TRBJ1-1, with TRBD1 matching over 7 bases. The CDR3 is 13 residues long. CDR1 and CDR2 from the germline V gene are SGHTA and FQGNSA. V dropped 5 bases and J dropped 3; count of bases not matched to a gene: 3.

CDR3 residues: CASAGAYEQYF. The CDR3 coding sequence is TGTGCCAGCGCGGGAGCTTACGAGCAGTACTTC. The J gene is TRBJ2-7, the V gene TRBV13, with TRBD2 matching 7 bases. J gave up 4 bases and V 8 bases, and 2 bases lay outside the gene matches. Germline assignment: CDR1 PRHDT and CDR2 FYEKMQ (reference sequence). The CDR3 covers 11 residues.

The chain employs TRBV27 and TRBJ1-2; D unresolved. Germline values: CDR1 MNHEY, CDR2 SMNVEV (reference sequence). This CDR3 is 13 amino acids long. Trimming stripped 3 bases from V and 0 bases from J, with 5 bases between. CDR3 sequence (DNA): TGTGCCAGCAGTTTGCAGCCTAACTATGGCTACACCTTC. Translating gives CASSLQPNYGYTF.

This CDR3 reads CASKGDSTHEQYF. As DNA, the CDR3 is TGTGCCAGCAAGGGGGACAGTACCCACGAGCAGTACTTC. The rearrangement uses TRBV9 and TRBJ2-5; 7 bases align to TRBD1. TRBJ2-7 explains the end of the DNA better; the J call may be wrong. From germline, CDR1 is SGDLS and CDR2 YYNGEE. This CDR3 has 13 amino acids.

The chain uses TRBV5-1 and TRBJ1-4, with D hard to call. The ends were cut back, 7 bases at V and 6 bases at J, with 16 bases in the middle. Per germline, CDR1 SGHRS and CDR2 YFSETQ. This CDR3 comprises 14 residues. The CDR3 nucleotides are TGCGCCAGCGGACCGGGCGGGGTCGATGAAAAACTGTTTTTT. Its protein is CASGPGGVDEKLFF.

This clone was seen once. The chain combines TRBV29-1 with TRBJ2-7; perhaps TRBD2 as D (5 bases). Germline V CDR1 and CDR2: SQVTM, ANQGSEA. V lost 4 bases and J 6 bases, leaving 19 bases between the germline ends. The length of the CDR3 is 14 residues. CDR3 residues: CSVAGVPWSGEQYF. In DNA form, the CDR3 reads TGCAGCGTTGCCGGGGTGCCCTGGTCCGGCGAGCAGTACTTC.

This CDR3 reads CASSLHRGQNTEAFF. CDR3 in DNA: TGTGCCAGCAGTTTACATAGGGGGCAGAACACTGAAGCTTTCTTT. This sequence joins TRBV27 and TRBJ1-1, with 7 bases matching TRBD1. V dropped 2 bases and J dropped 1; count of bases not matched to a gene: 4. There are 15 residues in the CDR3. Germline values: CDR1 MNHEY, CDR2 SMNVEV (reference sequence).

In regard to this clone: One end of the junction does not line up with germline, which may come from a read error. This chain links TRBV19 with TRBJ2-7; 8 positions match TRBD1. The CDR3 spans 15 residues. Germline V gene data show CDR1 as LNHDA and CDR2 as SQIVND (reference sequence). The CDR3 DNA reads as TGTGCCAGTACCGGGTGGAGGACAGGGTCCTATGAGCAGTACTTC. Encoded protein: CASTGWRTGSYEQYF.

Notes on this clone: At the DNA level, this CDR3 is encoded by other sequences in the same sample as well. The J gene is TRBJ1-3, the V gene TRBV9; D is possibly TRBD1 (5 bases). Germline V gene lookup returns CDR1 SGDLS and CDR2 YYNGEE. Trimming pared 2 bases from V and 0 bases from J, leaving 6 bases between. The CDR3 covers 14 residues. CDR3 sequence reads: CASSVTDSGNTIYF. In DNA, the CDR3 is TGTGCCAGCAGCGTGACAGACTCTGGAAACACCATATATTTT. Looking up the rest from reference TRBV9 and TRBJ1-3 gives the full variable domain: DSGVTQTPKHLITATGQRVTLRCSPRSGDLSVYWYQQSLDQGLQFLIQYYNGEERAKGNILERFSAQQFPDLHSELNLSSLELGDSALYFCASSVTDSGNTIYFGEGSWLTVV.

This clone was seen a single time. The rearrangement joins TRBV28 to TRBJ1-5, with 8 bases aligning to TRBD1. V was clipped by 5 bases and J by 5 bases; unmatched bases: 2. The CDR3 covers 13 residues. Germline V gives CDR1 MDHEN, CDR2 SYDVKM. Here the CDR3 DNA reads TGTGCCAGCAGTCGACAGGGGTATCAGCCCCAGCATTTT. Translation: CASSRQGYQPQHF.

The chain joins TRBV4-2 to TRBJ1-1; D remains ambiguous. This CDR3 is built from 19 residues. V dropped 1 base and J dropped 5 bases, with 26 bases sitting between them. CDR1 and CDR2 from the germline V gene are LGHNA and YNFKEQ. The CDR3 region is CASSQAHLMSGSHGTEAFF. DNA of the CDR3: TGTGCCAGCAGCCAAGCTCACCTTATGTCGGGGAGCCACGGGACTGAAGCTTTCTTT.

The rearrangement links TRBV19 to TRBJ1-3; 7 bases are a match to TRBD1. J gave up 8 bases and V 3 bases, and 4 bases lay outside the gene matches. Germline V lookup: CDR1 LNHDA, CDR2 SQIVND (reference sequence). The CDR3 spans 13 residues. This CDR3 reads CASSIDREDTIYF. The CDR3, as DNA: TGTGCCAGTAGTATCGACAGGGAGGACACCATATATTTT.

This sequence joins TRBV14 and TRBJ2-1; possible D gene TRBD2, 7 bases. The V gene lost 0 bases and the J gene lost 3 bases, with 12 bases spanning the gap. The germline CDR1 and CDR2 sequences are SGHDN and FVKESK. The CDR3 spans 16 residues. The CDR3 region is CASSQDGGAFYNEQFF. CDR3 nucleotides: TGTGCCAGCAGCCAAGATGGGGGGGCTTTCTACAATGAGCAGTTCTTC.

For the CDR3, the DNA is TGTGCCTGGAACCTACGCCGGAGCGGGACCTGGGGTGGTGAGCAGTTCTTC. This sequence encodes CAWNLRRSGTWGGEQFF. J is TRBJ2-1 and V is TRBV30, with 7 bases lining up with TRBD2. The junction had 21 bases not matched to a gene; V was cut back by 4 bases and J by 9 bases. CDR3 length equals 17 residues. Germline V gene data show CDR1 as GTSNPN and CDR2 as SVGIG (reference sequence).

In nucleotides, the CDR3 is TGTGCCAGCAGCGTAAGCGGGAGTGGGGGTACGCAGTATTTT. This encodes CASSVSGSGGTQYF. The chain uses TRBV9 and TRBJ2-3, with 8 bases matching TRBD2. Germline values: CDR1 SGDLS, CDR2 YYNGEE. The CDR3 runs 14 residues. The ends lost 1 base at V and 8 bases at J; junction bases unmatched: 6.

The sample holds one count of this clone. The CDR3 DNA follows: TGTGCCAGTAGTATGGGGGGGGCGGTCGTTGAAGCTTTCTTT. Its translation is CASSMGGAVVEAFF. The gene calls are TRBV19 and TRBJ1-1, with D possibly being TRBD1 (6 bases). The CDR3 has 14 residues. CDR1 is LNHDA, CDR2 SQIVND, per germline (reference sequence). Trimming left V 3 bases short and J 7 bases short, with 15 bases between.

The count of this clone is one. CDR3 sequence: CASSLAGTSSYEQYF. The CDR3 nucleotides are TGCGCCAGCAGCCTCGCCGGGACTAGCTCCTACGAGCAGTACTTC. The rearrangement joins TRBV4-1 to TRBJ2-7; 8 positions match TRBD2. CDR1 MGHRA and CDR2 YSYEKL come from the germline V gene. The CDR3 has 15 residues. The junction had 5 bases not matched to a gene; V was cut back by 4 bases and J by 0 bases.

CDR3 sequence (DNA): TGCGCCAGCACCAACCCCCCGGGTGGCCTGAACACTGAAGCTTTCTTT. Amino acids: CASTNPPGGLNTEAFF. The gene calls are TRBV5-1 and TRBJ1-1; D unresolved. The CDR3 spans 16 residues. The V end was cut by 6 bases, the J end by 0 bases, with 18 bases between. Germline assignment: CDR1 SGHRS and CDR2 YFSETQ.